The present TCR beta chain was sequenced within a study of cytomegalovirus exposure and HLA in healthy donors. Background on the study: As an earlier analysis found, around 190 million T cells yielded about 120 million unique TCR beta sequences.

This PCR relied on a set of 60 Vbeta primers and 13 Jbeta primers. Measured with immunoSEQ multiplex PCR; TCRdb has only the in-frame clones, and not every one. The table has about 82,000 clones, around 76% seen once. Losses at the gene ends were 1 base for V and 2 bases for J; bases not matched to a gene: 3. CDR3 length equals 15 residues. Germline CDR1 is LNHDA and CDR2 is SQIVND (reference sequence). This clone was seen only once. When sampled, the donors appeared nominally healthy, though they likely had unrecorded immune exposures. The chain couples TRBV19 to TRBJ2-3; 7 positions agree with TRBD2. Sequenced material: PBMCs. This TCR came from a woman between 50 and 59 years old in good health and CMV-seropositive. The CDR3 nucleotides read TGTGCCAGTAGTATAGCCCTAGCGGTCACAGATACGCAGTATTTT. Translated, it gives CASSIALAVTDTQYF.